Listed here is a single TCR beta chain. Every donor gave approximately 10 milliliters of peripheral blood. This entry is derived from a study of blood T cells in healthy people across ages. A second PCR, run for about 7 to 12 cycles, used a sample-barcoded 5' primer plus a J-beta primer mix. TCRdb passed the 5' RACE reads through MiXCR, listing each CDR3 protein once. This repertoire shows 910,000 or so distinct CDR3 sequences, around 54% found once; its top ten account for 20% to 25%. This clonotype was obtained from a woman between 55 and 75 years old in good health. Specimen: blood.

CDR3 sequence (DNA): TGCGCCAGCAGCCAAGATCCGAATAATCCACCTCCGCAGTATTTT. Translation: CASSQDPNNPPPQYF. The J gene is TRBJ2-3, the V gene TRBV4-1; no clear D gene. Germline values: CDR1 MGHRA, CDR2 YSYEKL. The CDR3 length is 15 residues. V lost 0 bases, J lost 10 bases, and 17 bases lay in between.